This TCR beta chain originates from a study of T-cell reconstitution after alpha-beta-depleted transplantation in children. There are many counts of this clonotype. Unique molecular identifiers tagged the TCRbeta library. TCRdb re-called the PCR reads with MiXCR, one entry per CDR3 protein. Counted here are approximately 93,000 distinct CDR3 sequences, approximately 9.2% occurring once; the ten biggest clones make up about 7%. Trimming left V 0 bases short and J 6 bases short, with 7 bases between. The germline V gene encodes CDR1 KGHSH and CDR2 LQKENI. CDR3 length: 13 residues. The chain links TRBV18 to TRBJ2-3, with D tentatively TRBD2 (5 bases). The TCR was taken from a human donor who donated a stem cell graft to a child with congenital amegakaryocytic thrombocytopenia. The input for sequencing was PBMCs from the stem cell graft donor, taken from the stem cell graft. For the CDR3, the DNA is TGTGCCAGCTCACCACCTGCGGGTGATACGCAGTATTTT. It encodes CASSPPAGDTQYF.